This T cell receptor beta chain derives from a study of T-cell memory formation after mild COVID-19. Findings and limits, study-wide: There was a balanced CD4/CD8 profile in clones contracting day 15 to 85, and later expanders leaned CD4+. Memory cells collected pre-infection included some clones that later responded, suggesting cross-reactive memory joined. Among clones peaking at day 37 in the second wave, SARS-CoV-2 specificity remained unconfirmed.

In this sample, this clonotype turned up many times. The antigen is not known. TCRdb re-called the 5' RACE reads through MiXCR, storing one row per CDR3 protein. The profile shows about 390,000 distinct CDR3 sequences, roughly 15% of them singletons. From germline, CDR1 is SGHRS and CDR2 YFSETQ. V was clipped by 5 bases and J by 8 bases; unmatched bases: 6. The CDR3 spans 13 residues. Sequenced sample: PBMCs or a T cell subset sorted from them (not recorded which). The rearrangement joins TRBV5-1 to TRBJ2-1; 8 bases match TRBD2. This clonotype was sampled from a man aged 18-30 years who had mild COVID-19 (a few samples of this study predate the infection). Cell type and time point are not known. CDR3 sequence reads: CASSRAGVDEQFF. CDR3 in DNA: TGCGCCAGCAGTCGAGCGGGGGTCGATGAGCAGTTCTTC. Complete variable domain (other parts from reference TRBV5-1 and TRBJ2-1): KAGVTQTPRYLIKTRGQQVTLSCSPISGHRSVSWYQQTPGQGLQFLFEYFSETQRNKGNFPGRFSGRQFSNSRSEMNVSTLELGDSALYLCASSRAGVDEQFFGPGTRLTVL.